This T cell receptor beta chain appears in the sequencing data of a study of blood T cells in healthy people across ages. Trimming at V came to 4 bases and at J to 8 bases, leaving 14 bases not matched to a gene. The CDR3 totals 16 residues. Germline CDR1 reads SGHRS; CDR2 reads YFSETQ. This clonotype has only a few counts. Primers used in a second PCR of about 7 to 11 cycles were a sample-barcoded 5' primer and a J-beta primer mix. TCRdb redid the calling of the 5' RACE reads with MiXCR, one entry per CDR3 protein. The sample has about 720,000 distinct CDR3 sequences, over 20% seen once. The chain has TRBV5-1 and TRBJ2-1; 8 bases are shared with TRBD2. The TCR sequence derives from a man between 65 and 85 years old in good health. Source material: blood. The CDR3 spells CASSPQRESGLHEQFF. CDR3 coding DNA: TGCGCCAGCAGCCCACAGCGGGAGTCAGGACTCCATGAGCAGTTCTTC. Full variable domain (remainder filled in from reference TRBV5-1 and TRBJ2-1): KAGVTQTPRYLIKTRGQQVTLSCSPISGHRSVSWYQQTPGQGLQFLFEYFSETQRNKGNFPGRFSGRQFSNSRSEMNVSTLELGDSALYLCASSPQRESGLHEQFFGPGTRLTVL.